Presented here are 15 T cell receptor beta chains from one specimen sequenced in a study of cytotoxic CD8 clonotypes in ibrutinib-treated CLL. Produced via immunoSEQ multiplex PCR; TCRdb's table is partial and in-frame only. The sample holds roughly 40,000 clones, roughly two thirds seen once. The input for sequencing was PBMCs, taken at disease progression, from a patient treated with ibrutinib. These receptors originate from a human donor with chronic lymphocytic leukemia.

The chain uses TRBV4-3 and TRBJ1-1; no clear D gene. Germline loops: CDR1 LGHNA, CDR2 YSLEER. The CDR3 has 14 amino acids. Trimming left V 5 bases short and J 1 base short, with 11 bases between. This CDR3 reads CASSRGIGNTEAFF. The CDR3 nucleotides are TGCGCCAGCAGCAGAGGAATAGGGAACACTGAAGCTTTCTTT.

The DNA of the CDR3 is TGTGCCAGCAGGTGGACTAGCGGGAGTTCCTACAATGAGCAGTTCTTC. The encoded protein is CASRWTSGSSYNEQFF. This chain joins TRBV28 and TRBJ2-1, with 13 bases that match TRBD2. Germline loops: CDR1 MDHEN, CDR2 SYDVKM. V was clipped by 6 bases and J by 1 base; unmatched bases: 3. The CDR3 runs 16 residues.

The chain uses TRBV7-2 and TRBJ2-7; TRBD1 might be the D (6 bases). This CDR3 spans 15 amino acids. Trimming shortened V by 3 bases and J by 4 bases, and 16 bases separated the two germline ends. CDR1 and CDR2 from the germline V gene are SGHTA and FQGNSA. CDR3 sequence reads: CASSFLGQGQYEQYF. In DNA form, the CDR3 reads TGTGCCAGCAGCTTCTTGGGGCAGGGACAATACGAGCAGTACTTC.

The genes are TRBV5-6 and TRBJ2-3; TRBD1 matches 7 bases. The CDR3 is 15 residues long. Losses at the gene ends were 4 bases for V and 2 bases for J; bases not matched to a gene: 7. Per germline, CDR1 SGHDT and CDR2 YYEEEE. This CDR3 is CASSRTGLATDTQYF. DNA for the CDR3: TGTGCCAGCAGCCGGACAGGTTTAGCCACAGATACGCAGTATTTT.

The chain carries TRBV5-1 and TRBJ1-4; 8 positions match TRBD1. CDR1 SGHRS and CDR2 YFSETQ come from the germline V gene. CDR3 length: 15 residues. Germline trimming cut 5 bases from V and 2 bases from J; bases unmatched to any gene: 5. CDR3 protein: CASSRTGTTNEKLFF. DNA for the CDR3: TGCGCCAGCAGTCGGACAGGGACCACTAATGAAAAACTGTTTTTT.

The chain employs TRBV6-1 and TRBJ1-2; D possibly corresponds to TRBD1 (6 bases). In germline, CDR1 is MNHNS, CDR2 SASEGT. CDR3 length equals 15 residues. Trimming cost V 3 bases and J 4 bases, with 15 bases left between them. This chain's CDR3 is CASSDLGADPYGYTF. The DNA for the CDR3 is TGTGCCAGCAGTGATTTGGGGGCGGACCCCTATGGCTACACCTTC.

CDR3 sequence reads: CATSSREVSNGYTF. The CDR3 nucleotides read TGTGCCACCAGCAGTCGGGAGGTTAGCAATGGCTACACCTTC. The genes are TRBV15 and TRBJ1-2; no clear D. From germline, CDR1 is LNHNV and CDR2 YYDKDF (reference sequence). The V end lost 3 bases, the J end lost 6 bases, and 14 bases lay between the germline ends. The CDR3 extends over 14 amino acids.

The gene calls are TRBV11-2 and TRBJ1-1; tentatively, D is TRBD1 (6 bases). The CDR3 contains 14 residues. Germline lookup yields CDR1 SGHAT and CDR2 FQNNGV. Deletions cut 3 bases from V and 3 bases from J, with 11 bases between. The CDR3 region is CASSFLDSHTEAFF. As DNA, the CDR3 is TGTGCCAGCAGCTTCCTGGACAGCCACACTGAAGCTTTCTTT.

The chain uses TRBV10-3 and TRBJ2-5, with no clear D. The V gene's germline CDR1 is ENHRY and CDR2 SYGVKD. The germline V and J ends were trimmed by 4 bases and 4 bases, with 10 bases remaining between them. The CDR3 is 13 residues long. The CDR3 coding sequence is TGTGCCATCAGTGGGTTGGGTGGAGAGACCCAGTACTTC. This gives the protein CAISGLGGETQYF.

This clone was seen a few times. The gene calls are TRBV18 and TRBJ2-7; tentative D call: TRBD1 (6 bases). Germline CDR1 KGHSH, CDR2 LQKENI. The CDR3 length is 16 residues. Trimming stripped 0 bases from V and 2 bases from J, with 14 bases between. CDR3 loop: CASSPPGGGDTYEQYF. The CDR3 nucleotides are TGTGCCAGCTCACCACCCGGTGGTGGGGACACCTACGAGCAGTACTTC.

This clone was found a few times. The rearrangement links TRBV6-5 to TRBJ2-7; D is perhaps TRBD1 (5 bases). Trimming left V 0 bases short and J 5 bases short, with 14 bases between. This CDR3 has 15 residues. Looked up from germline, CDR1 is MNHEY and CDR2 is SVGAGI. This chain's CDR3 is CASSYSGRVGDEQYF. CDR3 bases: TGTGCCAGCAGTTACTCCGGCAGGGTAGGCGACGAGCAGTACTTC.

This chain joins TRBV19 and TRBJ2-5; D gene unclear. The ends were cut back, 11 bases at V and 0 bases at J, with 22 bases in the middle. Germline assignment: CDR1 LNHDA and CDR2 SQIVND (reference sequence). The length of the CDR3 is 16 residues. CDR3 region: CAEKGKNDLYQETQYF. For the CDR3, the DNA is TGTGCCGAAAAAGGGAAAAATGACTTGTACCAAGAGACCCAGTACTTC.

The rearrangement joins TRBV6-1 to TRBJ2-5, with TRBD2 identical over 10 bases. Per the germline V gene, CDR1 is MNHNS and CDR2 is SASEGT. The CDR3 length is 18 residues. Trimming took 2 bases from V and 4 from J; bases not matched to a gene: 13. The CDR3 DNA sequence: TGTGCCAGCAGTGAAATCCAGCGGGAGGGCCGCTCGTCAGAGACCCAGTACTTC. Its translation is CASSEIQREGRSSETQYF.

This clone was detected only once. The V gene is TRBV5-1, the J gene TRBJ2-6; TRBD1 aligns across 7 bases. This CDR3 is 16 amino acids long. CDR1 and CDR2 from the germline V gene are SGHRS and YFSETQ. The V gene end was trimmed by 6 bases and the J gene end by 4 bases; junction bases not matched to a gene: 10. The CDR3 DNA sequence: TGCGCCAGCACCCCGACAGGGTCATCAGGGGCCAACGTCCTGACTTTC. It is translated as CASTPTGSSGANVLTF.

The rearrangement links TRBV5-4 to TRBJ2-2, with D maybe TRBD2 (5 bases). Germline lookup yields CDR1 SGHNT and CDR2 YYREEE (reference sequence). The V end lost 6 bases, the J end lost 1 base, and 10 bases lay between the germline ends. The CDR3 runs 14 residues. The CDR3 sequence: CASNSERNTGELFF. The DNA of the CDR3 is TGTGCCAGCAATAGCGAAAGGAACACCGGGGAGCTGTTTTTT.